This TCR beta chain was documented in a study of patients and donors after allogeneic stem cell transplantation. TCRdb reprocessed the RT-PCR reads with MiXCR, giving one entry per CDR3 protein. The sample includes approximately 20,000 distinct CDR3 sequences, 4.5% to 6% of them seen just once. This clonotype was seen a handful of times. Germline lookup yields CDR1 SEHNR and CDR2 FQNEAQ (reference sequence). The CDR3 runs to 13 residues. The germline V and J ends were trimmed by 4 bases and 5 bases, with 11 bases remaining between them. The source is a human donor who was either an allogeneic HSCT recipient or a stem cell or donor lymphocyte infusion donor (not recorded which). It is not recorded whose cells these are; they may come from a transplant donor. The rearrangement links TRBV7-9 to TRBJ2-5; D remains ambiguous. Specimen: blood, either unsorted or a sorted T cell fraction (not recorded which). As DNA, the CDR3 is TGTGCCAGCAGCTACGGTGCTGGGGAGACCCAGTACTTC. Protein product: CASSYGAGETQYF.